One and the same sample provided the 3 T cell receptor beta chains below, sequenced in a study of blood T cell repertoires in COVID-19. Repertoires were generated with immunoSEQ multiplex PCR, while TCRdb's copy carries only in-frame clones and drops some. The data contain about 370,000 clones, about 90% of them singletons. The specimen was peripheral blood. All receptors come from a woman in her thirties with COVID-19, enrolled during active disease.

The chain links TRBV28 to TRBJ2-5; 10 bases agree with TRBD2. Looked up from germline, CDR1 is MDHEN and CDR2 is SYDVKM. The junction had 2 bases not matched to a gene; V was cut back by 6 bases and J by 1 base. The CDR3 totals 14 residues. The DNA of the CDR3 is TGTGCCAGCAGGACTAGCGGGTCCCAAGAGACCCAGTACTTC. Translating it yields CASRTSGSQETQYF.

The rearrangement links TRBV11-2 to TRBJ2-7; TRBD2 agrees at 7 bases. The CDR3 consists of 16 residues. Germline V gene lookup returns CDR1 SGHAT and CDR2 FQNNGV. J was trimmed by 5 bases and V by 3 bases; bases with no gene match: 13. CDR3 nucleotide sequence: TGTGCCAGCAGCTTTCCCGCGCGGGGGTTTAGCCACGAGCAGTACTTC. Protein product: CASSFPARGFSHEQYF.

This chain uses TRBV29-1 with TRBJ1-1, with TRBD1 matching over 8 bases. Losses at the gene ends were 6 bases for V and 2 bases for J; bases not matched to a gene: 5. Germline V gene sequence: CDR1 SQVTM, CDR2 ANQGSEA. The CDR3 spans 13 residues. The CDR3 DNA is TGCAGCGTCGCCGGACAGGGCAACACTGAAGCTTTCTTT. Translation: CSVAGQGNTEAFF.